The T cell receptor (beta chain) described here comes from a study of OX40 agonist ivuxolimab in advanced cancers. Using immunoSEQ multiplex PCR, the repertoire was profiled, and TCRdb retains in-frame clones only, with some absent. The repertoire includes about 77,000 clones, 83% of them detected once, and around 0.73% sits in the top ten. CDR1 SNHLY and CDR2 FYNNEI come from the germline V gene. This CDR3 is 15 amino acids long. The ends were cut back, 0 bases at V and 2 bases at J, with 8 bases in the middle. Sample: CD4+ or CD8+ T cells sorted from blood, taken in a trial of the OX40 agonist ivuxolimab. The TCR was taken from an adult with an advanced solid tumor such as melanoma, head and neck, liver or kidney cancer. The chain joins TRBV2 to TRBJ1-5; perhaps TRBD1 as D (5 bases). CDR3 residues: CASSEARGGNQPQHF. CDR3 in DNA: TGTGCCAGCAGTGAAGCGCGGGGGGGCAATCAGCCCCAGCATTTT.